Given below is one TCR beta chain in context. Its antigen is not known. The entry originates in a study of T cell repertoires in cytomegalovirus infection. As for the study in general: Alongside well-studied HLA-B-restricted CMV epitopes, recently identified HLA-C-restricted CMV epitopes were also used. Public signatures in TCR beta pointed to CMV infection and matching HLA type.

One entry per CDR3 protein results from TCRdb running MiXCR on the reads. The repertoire holds more than 45,000 distinct CDR3 sequences, with 20% as singletons. The CDR3 extends over 15 amino acids. V shed 1 base and J shed 4 bases, with 11 bases lying between them. Germline CDR1 SGHVS, CDR2 FQNEAQ. The genes are TRBV7-8 and TRBJ1-5; perhaps TRBD1 as D (6 bases). This material consisted of CD8+ T cells from cultured PBMCs, taken from culture after CMV antigen stimulation. The sequence derives from a human donor in good health (CMV status not recorded). Some clones in this sample may be carry-over from other donors' samples. The CDR3 DNA reads as TGTGCCAGCAGCTTAGAGGACAGTTGGAATCAGCCCCAGCATTTT. It yields the protein CASSLEDSWNQPQHF.